The 15 T cell receptor beta chains below come from one sample, sequenced in a study of shared clonotypes between healthy human individuals. Profiled with immunoSEQ multiplex PCR; TCRdb holds only in-frame clones, not every one. Of around 2.5 million clones listed, roughly 93% were seen once; the top ten hold 0.35% to 0.45%. Sequencing was done on a sample of naive CD4+ T cells from PBMCs. Sample subset: CD45RA+ positively selected. Receptors originate from a man between 18 and 35 years old in good health. Some clones in this sample may be carry-over from other donors' samples.

The chain has TRBV5-1 and TRBJ1-5, with a tentative D call TRBD1 (6 bases). This CDR3 has 15 residues. V lost 2 bases and J 7 bases, leaving 16 bases between the germline ends. Germline assignment: CDR1 SGHRS and CDR2 YFSETQ. The CDR3 nucleotides read TGCGCCAGCAGCTTCGAGGGGGGTTTAAGACAGCCCCAGCATTTT. This encodes CASSFEGGLRQPQHF. The full variable domain, with the rest looked up from reference TRBV5-1 and TRBJ1-5, is KAGVTQTPRYLIKTRGQQVTLSCSPISGHRSVSWYQQTPGQGLQFLFEYFSETQRNKGNFPGRFSGRQFSNSRSEMNVSTLELGDSALYLCASSFEGGLRQPQHFGDGTRLSIL.

The chain is built from TRBV19 and TRBJ2-2; 7 nucleotides match TRBD1. Germline CDR1 reads LNHDA; CDR2 reads SQIVND (reference sequence). The V gene end was trimmed by 9 bases and the J gene end by 5 bases; junction bases not matched to a gene: 21. This CDR3 is built from 18 residues. The CDR3, as DNA: TGTGCCAGCCTTGGGTATAACCGGACAGGAGGAAGGACCGGGGAGCTGTTTTTT. As protein: CASLGYNRTGGRTGELFF. The variable domain in full, with the rest retrieved from reference TRBV19 and TRBJ2-2, is DGGITQSPKYLFRKEGQNVTLSCEQNLNHDAMYWYRQDPGQGLRLIYYSQIVNDFQKGDIAEGYSVSREKKESFPLTVTSAQKNPTAFYLCASLGYNRTGGRTGELFFGEGSRLTVL.

The rearrangement links TRBV30 to TRBJ1-1; tentatively, D is TRBD1 (6 bases). The V gene's germline CDR1 is GTSNPN and CDR2 SVGIG (reference sequence). V was clipped by 4 bases and J by 6 bases, with 18 bases between them. The CDR3 sequence is 14 residues long. For the CDR3, the DNA is TGTGCCTGGAAGATAGGCTACAGGGACTCTGAAGCTTTCTTT. It specifies CAWKIGYRDSEAFF. The full variable domain, rest sourced from reference TRBV30 and TRBJ1-1, is SQTIHQWPATLVQPVGSPLSLECTVEGTSNPNLYWYRQAAGRGLQLLFYSVGIGQISSEVPQNLSASRPQDRQFILSSKKLLLSDSGFYLCAWKIGYRDSEAFFGQGTRLTVV.

The chain links TRBV7-6 to TRBJ2-7, with D possibly being TRBD1 (6 bases). From germline, CDR1 is SGHVS and CDR2 FNYEAQ. The CDR3 spans 15 residues. The germline V and J ends were trimmed by 1 base and 5 bases, with 15 bases remaining between them. CDR3 in amino acids: CASSLGASGAHEQYF. Written as DNA, the CDR3 is TGTGCCAGCAGCTTAGGGGCCTCAGGGGCCCACGAGCAGTACTTC.

Comment on this clone: The sample has other DNA sequences that encode this CDR3 too. V is TRBV28 and J is TRBJ2-1; TRBD2 agrees at 8 bases. Germline V lookup: CDR1 MDHEN, CDR2 SYDVKM. The CDR3 loop spans 15 amino acids. V dropped 2 bases and J dropped 6; count of bases not matched to a gene: 6. CDR3 DNA: TGTGCCAGCAGTTTAGGGCTAGCGGGTGGCAATGAGCAGTTCTTC. Its protein is CASSLGLAGGNEQFF.

This sequence joins TRBV9 and TRBJ1-5; 7 bases are a match to TRBD1. J gave up 5 bases and V 0 bases, and 5 bases lay outside the gene matches. Germline V gene lookup returns CDR1 SGDLS and CDR2 YYNGEE. The CDR3 has 15 residues. CDR3: CASSVDGQGDQPQHF. The CDR3 DNA follows: TGTGCCAGCAGCGTAGATGGGCAGGGGGATCAGCCCCAGCATTTT.

This clone was seen only once. V usage is TRBV28 and J usage is TRBJ2-3, with 7 bases that match TRBD2. The J segment lost 4 bases and the V segment lost 7 bases, leaving 14 bases of the junction unmatched. Germline lookup yields CDR1 MDHEN and CDR2 SYDVKM. The CDR3 is made up of 16 amino acids. The CDR3 bases are TGTGCCAGCATCCAATTAGGGGCGGGAGCGCCAGATACGCAGTATTTT. It encodes CASIQLGAGAPDTQYF.

This clone appeared once. The J gene is TRBJ1-2, the V gene TRBV5-4; 12 bases are a match to TRBD1. The germline V gene has CDR1 SGHNT and CDR2 YYREEE (reference sequence). Trimming took 9 bases from V and 8 from J; bases not matched to a gene: 17. This CDR3 has 16 amino acids. CDR3 bases: TGTGCCACTTCAGCCCCTCCGGGACAGGGGGCGGAGGGCTACACCTTC. It encodes CATSAPPGQGAEGYTF.

This clone was picked up one time. The genes are TRBV4-2 and TRBJ2-2, with 7 positions matching TRBD2. The CDR3 loop spans 14 amino acids. The germline gives CDR1 LGHNA, CDR2 YNFKEQ. V lost 5 bases and J lost 6; bases outside the gene matches: 6. DNA of the CDR3: TGTGCCAGCAGCTTGCCAGGGAGGGCCGGGGAGCTGTTTTTT. This sequence encodes CASSLPGRAGELFF.

The chain recombines TRBV5-1 with TRBJ2-5; weak D call: TRBD1 (5 bases). The germline V gene has CDR1 SGHRS and CDR2 YFSETQ. The CDR3 is 17 residues long. The V and J ends lost 4 bases and 0 bases respectively, with 19 bases between them. CDR3 coding DNA: TGCGCCAGCAGCCTTAAGAAAGACAGCCCGTACCAAGAGACCCAGTACTTC. Translation gives CASSLKKDSPYQETQYF.

V and J are TRBV5-6 and TRBJ2-7, with D maybe TRBD2 (5 bases). This CDR3 spans 15 amino acids. Germline V gene sequence: CDR1 SGHDT, CDR2 YYEEEE. V was pared by 1 base and J by 7 bases, with 18 bases between. CDR3: CASSLRRVGPGEQYF. The CDR3 coding sequence is TGTGCCAGCAGCTTGAGGCGTGTAGGTCCGGGGGAGCAGTACTTC.

CDR3 sequence: CASSQIPGGDTQYF. DNA for the CDR3: TGTGCCAGCTCCCAGATTCCGGGGGGGGATACGCAGTATTTT. The chain links TRBV18 to TRBJ2-3; 8 bases agree with TRBD2. Trimming removed 6 bases from V and 6 bases from J; junction bases left unmatched: 8. The CDR3 has 14 amino acids. Germline CDR1 reads KGHSH; CDR2 reads LQKENI.

V usage is TRBV28 and J usage is TRBJ1-2; D gene ambiguous. CDR3 length equals 13 residues. CDR1 is MDHEN and CDR2 is SYDVKM in the germline V gene. Trimming took off 5 bases at V and 0 bases at J, with 7 bases between the two ends. The CDR3 DNA reads TGTGCCAGCAGTACAGAGGCTAACTATGGCTACACCTTC. This codes for CASSTEANYGYTF.

The chain employs TRBV14 and TRBJ2-2; 8 bases are shared with TRBD1. CDR1 SGHDN and CDR2 FVKESK come from the germline V gene. The CDR3 sequence is 19 residues long. Trimming took 7 bases from V and 3 from J; bases not matched to a gene: 19. The CDR3 loop reads CASTNQDFGQGIYTGELFF. The CDR3 DNA sequence: TGTGCCAGCACGAATCAAGATTTCGGACAGGGAATTTACACCGGGGAGCTGTTTTTT.

This chain uses TRBV7-9 with TRBJ2-7; 12 positions match TRBD2. Germline CDR1 reads SEHNR; CDR2 reads FQNEAQ (reference sequence). V was clipped by 5 bases and J by 3 bases; unmatched bases: 11. This CDR3 comprises 17 residues. CDR3 coding DNA: TGTGCCAGCAGCCCCTACTACGGACTAGCGGGAATCTACGAGCAGTACTTC. The encoded protein is CASSPYYGLAGIYEQYF.